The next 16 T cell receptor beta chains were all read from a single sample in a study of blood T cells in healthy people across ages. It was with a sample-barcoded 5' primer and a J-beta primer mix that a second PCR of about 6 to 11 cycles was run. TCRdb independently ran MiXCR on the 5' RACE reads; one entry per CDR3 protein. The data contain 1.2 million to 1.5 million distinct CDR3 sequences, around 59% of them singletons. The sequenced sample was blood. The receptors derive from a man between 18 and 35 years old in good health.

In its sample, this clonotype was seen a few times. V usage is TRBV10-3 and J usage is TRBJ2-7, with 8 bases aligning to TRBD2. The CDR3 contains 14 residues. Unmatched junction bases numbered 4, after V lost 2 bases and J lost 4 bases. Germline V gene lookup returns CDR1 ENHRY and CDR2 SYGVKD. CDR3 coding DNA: TGTGCCATCAGTGAGCGGGAGGGCTATTACGAGCAGTACTTC. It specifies CAISEREGYYEQYF.

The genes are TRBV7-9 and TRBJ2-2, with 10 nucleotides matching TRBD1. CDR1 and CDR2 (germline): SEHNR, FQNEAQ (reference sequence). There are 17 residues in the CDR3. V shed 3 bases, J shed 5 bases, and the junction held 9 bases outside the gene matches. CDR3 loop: CASSLSPGQGKTGELFF. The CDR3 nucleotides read TGTGCCAGCAGCTTGAGTCCGGGACAGGGGAAAACCGGGGAGCTGTTTTTT.

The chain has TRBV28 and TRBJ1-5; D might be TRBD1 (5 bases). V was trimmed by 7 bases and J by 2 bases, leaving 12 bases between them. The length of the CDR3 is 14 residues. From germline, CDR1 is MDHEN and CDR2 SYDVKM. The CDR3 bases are TGTGCCAGCATTCGGGGGGTGGGCAATCAGCCCCAGCATTTT. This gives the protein CASIRGVGNQPQHF.

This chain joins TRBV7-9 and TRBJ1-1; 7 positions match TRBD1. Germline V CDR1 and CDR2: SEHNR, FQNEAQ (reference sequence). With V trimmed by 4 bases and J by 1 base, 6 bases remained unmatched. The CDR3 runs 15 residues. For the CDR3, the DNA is TGTGCCAGCAGCTCCGGACAGGTCGGGAACACTGAAGCTTTCTTT. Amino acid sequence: CASSSGQVGNTEAFF.

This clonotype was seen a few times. CDR3 DNA sequence: TGTGCCAGCAGTTTGCTGGAGAGCTCCTACGAGCAGTACTTC. This gives the protein CASSLLESSYEQYF. V usage is TRBV12-3 or TRBV12-4 and J usage is TRBJ2-7; no clear D gene. Between the trimmed V and J ends, which lost 3 bases and 0 bases, there was a span of 9 bases. This CDR3 is built from 14 residues.

CDR3 region: CATSRVDRGEEKLFF. CDR3 coding DNA: TGTGCCACCAGCAGGGTAGACAGGGGCGAAGAAAAACTGTTTTTT. V and J are TRBV15 and TRBJ1-4, with TRBD1 matching over 8 bases. CDR1 and CDR2 from the germline V gene are LNHNV and YYDKDF (reference sequence). The ends lost 3 bases at V and 8 bases at J; junction bases unmatched: 8. The CDR3 has 15 residues. The whole variable domain, remainder taken from reference TRBV15 and TRBJ1-4, is DAMVIQNPRYQVTQFGKPVTLSCSQTLNHNVMYWYQQKSSQAPKLLFHYYDKDFNNEADTPDNFQSRRPNTSFCFLDIRSPGLGDTAMYLCATSRVDRGEEKLFFGSGTQLSVL.

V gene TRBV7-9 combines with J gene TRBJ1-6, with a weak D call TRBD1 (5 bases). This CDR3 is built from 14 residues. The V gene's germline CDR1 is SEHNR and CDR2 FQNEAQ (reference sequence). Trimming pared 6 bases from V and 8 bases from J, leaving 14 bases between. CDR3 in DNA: TGTGCCAGCAGTACGCGGGACCGTCATTCACCCCTCCACTTT. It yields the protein CASSTRDRHSPLHF.

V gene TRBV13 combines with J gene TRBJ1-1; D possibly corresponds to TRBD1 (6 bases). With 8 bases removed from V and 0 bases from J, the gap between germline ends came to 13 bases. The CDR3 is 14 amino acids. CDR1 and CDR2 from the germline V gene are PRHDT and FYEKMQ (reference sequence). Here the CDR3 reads CASLTGTMNTEAFF. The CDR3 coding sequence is TGTGCCAGCCTAACAGGGACCATGAACACTGAAGCTTTCTTT.

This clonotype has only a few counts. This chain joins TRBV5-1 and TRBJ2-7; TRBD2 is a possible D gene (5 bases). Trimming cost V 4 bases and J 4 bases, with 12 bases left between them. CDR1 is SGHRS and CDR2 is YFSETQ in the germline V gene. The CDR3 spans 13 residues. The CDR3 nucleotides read TGCGCCAGCAGCCCCGACGGGGTGTACGAGCAGTACTTC. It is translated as CASSPDGVYEQYF.

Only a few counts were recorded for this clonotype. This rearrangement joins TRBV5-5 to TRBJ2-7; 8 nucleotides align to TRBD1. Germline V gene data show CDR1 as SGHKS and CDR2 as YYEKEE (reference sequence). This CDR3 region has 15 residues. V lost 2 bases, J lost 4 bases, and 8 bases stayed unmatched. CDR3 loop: CASSFSGTGPYEQYF. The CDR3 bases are TGTGCCAGCAGCTTCTCCGGGACAGGACCGTACGAGCAGTACTTC.

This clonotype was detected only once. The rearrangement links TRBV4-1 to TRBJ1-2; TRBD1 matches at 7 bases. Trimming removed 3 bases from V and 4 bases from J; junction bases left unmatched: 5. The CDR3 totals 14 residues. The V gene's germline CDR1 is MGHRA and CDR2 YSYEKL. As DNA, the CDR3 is TGCGCCAGCAGCCAGGATACAGGGGCCTATGGCTACACCTTC. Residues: CASSQDTGAYGYTF.

The CDR3 is CASSHLTTKYGTYEQYF. The CDR3 DNA reads as TGTGCCAGCAGCCATTTGACGACCAAGTATGGGACCTACGAGCAGTACTTC. The gene calls are TRBV12-3 or TRBV12-4 and TRBJ2-7; D unresolved. The CDR3 is made up of 17 amino acids. V dropped 6 bases and J dropped 2 bases, with 23 bases sitting between them.

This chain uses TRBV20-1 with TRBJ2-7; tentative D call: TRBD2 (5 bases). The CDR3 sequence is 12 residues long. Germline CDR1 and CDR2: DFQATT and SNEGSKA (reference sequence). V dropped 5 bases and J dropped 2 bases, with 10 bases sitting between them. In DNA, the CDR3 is TGCAGTGCTTGGTTCGGGGCCTACGAGCAGTACTTC. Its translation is CSAWFGAYEQYF.

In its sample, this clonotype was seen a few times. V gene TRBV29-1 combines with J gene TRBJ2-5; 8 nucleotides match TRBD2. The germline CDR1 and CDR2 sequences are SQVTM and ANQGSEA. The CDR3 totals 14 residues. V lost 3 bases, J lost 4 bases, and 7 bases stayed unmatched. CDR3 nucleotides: TGCAGCGTTGATGATAGCGGGGAGGGAGAGACCCAGTACTTC. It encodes CSVDDSGEGETQYF. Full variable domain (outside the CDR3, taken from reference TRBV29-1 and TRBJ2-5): SAVISQKPSRDICQRGTSLTIQCQVDSQVTMMFWYRQQPGQSLTLIATANQGSEATYESGFVIDKFPISRPNLTFSTLTVSNMSPEDSSIYLCSVDDSGEGETQYFGPGTRLLVL.

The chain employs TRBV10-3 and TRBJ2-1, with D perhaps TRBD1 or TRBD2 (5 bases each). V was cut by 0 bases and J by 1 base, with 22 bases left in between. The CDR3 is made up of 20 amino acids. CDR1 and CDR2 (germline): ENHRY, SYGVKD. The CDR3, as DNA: TGTGCCATCAGTGAGTCCCAGGGCGGGCAGGGCATAAGGTCCTACAATGAGCAGTTCTTC. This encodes CAISESQGGQGIRSYNEQFF.

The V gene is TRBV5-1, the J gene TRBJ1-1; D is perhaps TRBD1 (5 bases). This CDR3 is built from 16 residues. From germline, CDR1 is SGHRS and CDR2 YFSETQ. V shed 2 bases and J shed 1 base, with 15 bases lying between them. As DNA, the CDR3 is TGCGCCAGCAGCTTTTTGGGGACCGAATCGAACACTGAAGCTTTCTTT. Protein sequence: CASSFLGTESNTEAFF. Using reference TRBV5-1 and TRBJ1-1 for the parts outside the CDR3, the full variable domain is KAGVTQTPRYLIKTRGQQVTLSCSPISGHRSVSWYQQTPGQGLQFLFEYFSETQRNKGNFPGRFSGRQFSNSRSEMNVSTLELGDSALYLCASSFLGTESNTEAFFGQGTRLTVV.